The next 16 T cell receptor beta chains were all read from a single sample in a study of blood T cell repertoires in COVID-19. Repertoires were generated with immunoSEQ multiplex PCR, while TCRdb's copy carries only in-frame clones and drops some. The sample contains under 300,000 clones, 70% to 90% of which appear only once. Sequences were obtained from peripheral blood. The receptors come from a woman in her thirties or forties who had recovered from COVID-19.

The CDR3 DNA reads TGCGCCAGCAGCCAAGTTGGGGGGAACTATGGCTACACCTTC. It specifies CASSQVGGNYGYTF. This chain links TRBV4-3 with TRBJ1-2, with D possibly TRBD1 on 5 matching bases. Per the germline V gene, CDR1 is LGHNA and CDR2 is YSLEER. V lost 1 base and J lost 2, with 8 bases in between. The CDR3 extends over 14 amino acids.

The gene calls are TRBV6-6 and TRBJ1-2; tentative D call: TRBD1 (6 bases). V shed 1 base and J shed 6 bases, with 12 bases lying between them. CDR3 size: 14 residues. Germline CDR1 and CDR2: MNHNY and SVGAGI (reference sequence). The CDR3 DNA follows: TGTGCCAGCAGTTACTTTGGGGGGGCCGATGGCTACACCTTC. Residues: CASSYFGGADGYTF.

As for this clone: This may come from a read error, since a much larger clone is one base off. Other DNA sequences from this sample encode an identical CDR3 as well. This chain uses TRBV7-2 with TRBJ2-3; 8 nucleotides match TRBD1. From germline, CDR1 is SGHTA and CDR2 FQGNSA. With 3 bases clipped from V and 1 base from J, the junction kept 0 bases outside the gene matches. The CDR3 consists of 14 residues. The DNA for the CDR3 is TGTGCCAGCAGCTTGACAGGGGGCACAGATACGCAGTATTTT. This codes for CASSLTGGTDTQYF.

In its sample, this clone was seen once. The genes are TRBV21-1 and TRBJ1-6; TRBD1 is the table's D call, not checked against the DNA. TRBV21-1 corresponds to a pseudogene. This CDR3 has 15 amino acids. In DNA form, the CDR3 reads TGTGCCAGCAGCACCGGGACAGGGGGTAATTCACCCCTCCACTTT. It translates to CASSTGTGGNSPLHF.

The chain uses TRBV6-2 or TRBV6-3 and TRBJ2-2; 7 positions match TRBD1. After removal of 2 bases from V and 4 bases from J, the junction contained 7 bases not matched to a gene. The germline V gene encodes CDR1 MNHEY and CDR2 SVGEGT. The CDR3 runs 16 residues. The CDR3 DNA reads TGTGCCAGCAGTTACACAGGGGTGGCGAGCACCGGGGAGCTGTTTTTT. It specifies CASSYTGVASTGELFF.

The genes are TRBV28 and TRBJ2-2; TRBD1 might be the D (6 bases). The length of the CDR3 is 14 residues. Trimming took off 1 base at V and 8 bases at J, with 11 bases between the two ends. Germline V gene data show CDR1 as MDHEN and CDR2 as SYDVKM. This CDR3 reads CASSLLGGSGELFF. CDR3 bases: TGTGCCAGCAGTTTATTAGGGGGATCGGGGGAGCTGTTTTTT. The full variable domain, completed using reference TRBV28 and TRBJ2-2, is DVKVTQSSRYLVKRTGEKVFLECVQDMDHENMFWYRQDPGLGLRLIYFSYDVKMKEKGDIPEGYSVSREKKERFSLILESASTNQTSMYLCASSLLGGSGELFFGEGSRLTVL.

The CDR3 DNA reads TGTGCCAGCAGCACGCAAGGGGTCTACACCTTC. Protein product: CASSTQGVYTF. The chain joins TRBV5-6 to TRBJ1-2; D is possibly TRBD1 (5 bases). With 4 bases removed from V and 10 bases from J, the gap between germline ends came to 11 bases. Looked up from germline, CDR1 is SGHDT and CDR2 is YYEEEE. This CDR3 region has 11 residues.

The chain combines TRBV28 with TRBJ2-2; D is perhaps TRBD1 (5 bases). V lost 3 bases to trimming and J lost 7 bases, with 12 bases between them. This CDR3 has 14 amino acids. Looked up from germline, CDR1 is MDHEN and CDR2 is SYDVKM. The CDR3 sequence is CASSLRQGGGELFF. CDR3 bases: TGTGCCAGCAGTTTGCGGCAGGGTGGCGGGGAGCTGTTTTTT.

The chain employs TRBV12-3 or TRBV12-4 and TRBJ1-4, with a possible D match to TRBD1 (6 bases). The CDR3 consists of 13 residues. V dropped 6 bases and J dropped 8 bases, with 13 bases sitting between them. CDR3 sequence: CASREQGREKLFF. As DNA, the CDR3 is TGTGCCAGCAGAGAACAGGGCAGGGAAAAACTGTTTTTT.

This clone was observed once. This chain links TRBV5-1 with TRBJ2-5; 7 nucleotides match TRBD1. V trimming: 0 bases; J trimming: 3 bases; junction bases outside the gene matches: 2. This CDR3 has 14 residues. CDR1 and CDR2 (germline): SGHRS, YFSETQ. Here the CDR3 DNA reads TGCGCCAGCAGCTTGGAAGGGGGCAAAGAGACCCAGTACTTC. Protein sequence: CASSLEGGKETQYF.

The chain links TRBV7-2 to TRBJ1-2; 9 positions match TRBD1. The V segment lost 1 base and the J segment 4 bases; nucleotides outside the gene matches: 4. Per the germline V gene, CDR1 is SGHTA and CDR2 is FQGNSA. CDR3 size: 15 residues. CDR3 nucleotides: TGTGCCAGCAGCTTAGGGACAGGGGTCGGCTATGGCTACACCTTC. Translating it yields CASSLGTGVGYGYTF.

The rearrangement joins TRBV5-5 to TRBJ1-6, with unresolved D. V was clipped by 0 bases and J by 7 bases, with 5 bases between them. Germline lookup yields CDR1 SGHKS and CDR2 YYEKEE (reference sequence). CDR3 length: 13 amino acids. The CDR3 protein is CASSLAGNSPLHF. The CDR3 nucleotides read TGTGCCAGCAGCTTGGCGGGGAATTCACCCCTCCACTTT.

The chain's CDR3 is CASSYSGHGMETQYF. In nucleotides, the CDR3 is TGTGCCAGCAGTTACTCGGGACACGGGATGGAGACCCAGTACTTC. The chain recombines TRBV6-5 with TRBJ2-5; possibly TRBD1 for D (6 bases). Germline CDR1 reads MNHEY; CDR2 reads SVGAGI. This CDR3 contains 15 residues. V lost 0 bases and J lost 5, with 13 bases in between.

CDR3 bases: TGTGCCAGCAGCTTAGGTACTAGCTTCGACGCAGATACGCAGTATTTT. This translates into CASSLGTSFDADTQYF. J is TRBJ2-3 and V is TRBV11-3; TRBD2 is a possible D gene (6 bases). This CDR3 is built from 16 residues. With 1 base removed from V and 4 bases from J, the gap between germline ends came to 15 bases. The V gene's germline CDR1 is SGHNT and CDR2 YENEEA. The entire variable domain, with the rest obtained from reference TRBV11-3 and TRBJ2-3, is as follows: EAGVVQSPRYKIIEKKQPVAFWCNPISGHNTLYWYLQNLGQGPELLIRYENEEAVDDSQLPKDRFSAERLKGVDSTLKIQPAELGDSAVYLCASSLGTSFDADTQYFGPGTRLTVL.

The chain uses TRBV14 and TRBJ1-2; 8 bases agree with TRBD1. The length of the CDR3 is 17 residues. Per the germline V gene, CDR1 is SGHDN and CDR2 is FVKESK. After removal of 1 base from V and 6 bases from J, the junction contained 13 bases not matched to a gene. CDR3 DNA: TGTGCCAGCAGCCAAGTAGTTCACGGACAGGGACACCATGGCTACACCTTC. It specifies CASSQVVHGQGHHGYTF.

This clone has a single count. This sequence joins TRBV6-4 and TRBJ2-1; 8 bases match TRBD2. CDR1 is MRHNA, CDR2 SNTAGT, per germline. CDR3 length equals 15 residues. Trimming took 4 bases from V and 4 from J; bases not matched to a gene: 6. In DNA form, the CDR3 reads TGTGCCAGCAGTGCCCTAGCGGGCGCATACAATGAGCAGTTCTTC. Protein product: CASSALAGAYNEQFF.